A selection of T cell receptor beta chains follows, all from one sample in a study of CD8+ T cells in alopecia areata. Some clones are missing from TCRdb's copy, which holds only in-frame ones; the method was immunoSEQ multiplex PCR. Here the sample spans 180,000 or so clones, less than 75% being singletons. The source material was CD8+ T cells sorted from blood, sampled at week 0. The receptors originated from a human donor with alopecia areata. The CDR3 runs from the conserved cysteine through the conserved F or W. The D gene is left open where the match is weak. Size is omitted from some rows. Given values are once, few, many or a class for expanded clones.

J gene,clone size,D gene,V gene,CDR3 DNA,CDR3 protein
TRBJ2-7,few,TRBD1,TRBV6-1,TGTGCCAGCAGATTTCCGGGACAGGGGGCTGGAGAGCAGTACTTC,CASRFPGQGAGEQYF
TRBJ2-5,NA,NA,TRBV20-1,TGCAGTGCTAGCTCCCAGTACTTC,CSASSQYF
TRBJ1-5,NA,NA,TRBV4-1,TGCGCCAGCAGCCGCAGTTGGACTCGGGGGTATCAGCCCCAGCATTTT,CASSRSWTRGYQPQHF
TRBJ1-2,few,NA,TRBV6-6,TGTGCCAGCAGTTTCGGTGGCTACACCTTC,CASSFGGYTF
TRBJ1-2,NA,TRBD1,TRBV2,TGTGCCAGCAGAGTTAGGACAGGGGGAGACTATGGCTACACCTTC,CASRVRTGGDYGYTF
TRBJ1-1,NA,NA,TRBV19,TGTGCCAGTAGTTATGGCACTGAAGCTTTCTTT,CASSYGTEAFF
TRBJ2-7,NA,NA,TRBV27,TGTGCCAGCAGGGCCCTAAGCTCCTACGAGCAGTACTTC,CASRALSSYEQYF
TRBJ1-5,once,TRBD1,TRBV5-6,TGTGCCAGCAGCTTGCGACAGGGAAATCAGCCCCAGCATTTT,CASSLRQGNQPQHF
TRBJ1-2,NA,TRBD1,TRBV25-1,TGTGCCAGCATAGGACAGGACTATGGCTACACCTTC,CASIGQDYGYTF
TRBJ1-2,NA,TRBD1,TRBV29-1,TGCAGCGTCCAGGGGGTAGAGTCCTATCGCTACACCTTC,CSVQGVESYRYTF
TRBJ2-5,NA,TRBD1,TRBV13,TGTGCCAGCAGCCCCCCGACAGGGGAAGACCAAGAGACCCAGTACTTC,CASSPPTGEDQETQYF
TRBJ1-1,few,NA,TRBV27,TGTGCCAGCAGTGCAGGGTGGCCGAACACTGAAGCTTTCTTT,CASSAGWPNTEAFF
TRBJ2-1,NA,NA,TRBV7-9,TGTGCCAGCAGCTTAGGGCAGGGTATTGAGCAGTTCTTC,CASSLGQGIEQFF
TRBJ2-7,few,NA,TRBV7-9,TGTGCCAGCAGCTTACGCGGCAGCCCCTACGAGCAGTACTTC,CASSLRGSPYEQYF
TRBJ2-7,NA,NA,TRBV7-6,TGTGCCAGCAGCTTAGCATCAGGGGAAGGGTCCTACGAGCAGTACTTC,CASSLASGEGSYEQYF